The sequence of this T cell receptor beta chain was determined in a study of T cell responses to AZD1222 COVID-19 vaccine. TCRdb keeps only in-frame clones here, not all; method: immunoSEQ multiplex PCR. The data contain about 100,000 clones, around 89% of them singletons. Regarding this clone: Its antigen remains unknown.

The germline V gene encodes CDR1 KGHDR and CDR2 SFDVKD. The CDR3 is 15 amino acids. V was pared by 9 bases and J by 7 bases, with 12 bases of the junction left unmatched. General study results and limits: Mostly white British, mostly female donors; authors suggested clonal diversity may be underestimated. Two AZD1222 doses significantly raised spike-specific TCR breadth and depth over controls. AZD1222 recipients seropositive at baseline numbered only five to seven.

This chain joins TRBV24-1 and TRBJ2-1, with TRBD1 matching over 9 bases. The starting material was peripheral blood, obtained on day 0 of AZD1222 vaccination. This sequence was found in an adult in good health. CDR3 DNA: TGTGCCACCTCCAGCCGGGACAGGGATTGGAATGAGCAGTTCTTC. Translated: CATSSRDRDWNEQFF.